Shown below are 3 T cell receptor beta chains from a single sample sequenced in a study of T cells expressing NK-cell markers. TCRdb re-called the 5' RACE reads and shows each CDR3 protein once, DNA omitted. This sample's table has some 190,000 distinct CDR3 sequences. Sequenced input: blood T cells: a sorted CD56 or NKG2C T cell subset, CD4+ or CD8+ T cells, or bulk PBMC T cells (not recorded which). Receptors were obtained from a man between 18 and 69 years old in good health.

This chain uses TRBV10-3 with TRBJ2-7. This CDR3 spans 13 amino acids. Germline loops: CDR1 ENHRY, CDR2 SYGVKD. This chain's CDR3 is CAISDIMTYEQYF.

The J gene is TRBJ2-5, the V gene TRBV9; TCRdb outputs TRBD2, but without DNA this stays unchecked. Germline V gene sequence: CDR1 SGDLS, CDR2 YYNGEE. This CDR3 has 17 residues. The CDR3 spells CASSVDGTSGVLETQYF.

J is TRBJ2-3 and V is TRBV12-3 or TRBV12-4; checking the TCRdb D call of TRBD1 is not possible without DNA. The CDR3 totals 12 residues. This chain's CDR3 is CASSWWADTQYF.